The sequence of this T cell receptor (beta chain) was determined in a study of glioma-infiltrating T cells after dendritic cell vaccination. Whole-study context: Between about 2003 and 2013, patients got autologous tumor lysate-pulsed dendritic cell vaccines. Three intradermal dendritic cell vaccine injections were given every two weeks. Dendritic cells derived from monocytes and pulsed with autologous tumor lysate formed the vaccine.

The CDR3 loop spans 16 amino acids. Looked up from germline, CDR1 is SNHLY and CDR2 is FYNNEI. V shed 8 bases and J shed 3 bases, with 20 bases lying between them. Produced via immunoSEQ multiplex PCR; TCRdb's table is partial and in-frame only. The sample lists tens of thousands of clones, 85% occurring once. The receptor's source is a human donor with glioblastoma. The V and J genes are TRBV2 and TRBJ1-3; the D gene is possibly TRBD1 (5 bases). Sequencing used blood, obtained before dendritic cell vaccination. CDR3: CASSPGGVQVGNTIYF. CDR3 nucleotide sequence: TGTGCCAGCTCACCTGGGGGGGTCCAGGTTGGAAACACCATATATTTT.